The clone carrying this TCR beta chain came up a few times. The data were obtained in a study of blood T cell repertoires in COVID-19. Study-wide context: T cells, B-cell-depleted T cells, or PBMCs supplied cDNA or gDNA.

Original analysis: How many nucleated cells were present was estimated from reference gene primer amplification. This table comes from immunoSEQ multiplex PCR, and its TCRdb copy is limited to in-frame clones, with some not included. That table gives V, J and clone size, and the DNA gave D and trimming. The table includes around 99,000 clones, about four fifths detected once. In germline, CDR1 is MNHEY, CDR2 SMNVEV (reference sequence). The ends were cut back, 6 bases at V and 1 base at J, with 9 bases in the middle. The CDR3 totals 13 residues. This rearrangement joins TRBV27 to TRBJ1-1; D gene unclear. The sample taken for sequencing was peripheral blood. The clonotype comes from a man between 70 and 80 years old with acute or convalescent COVID-19. CDR3 sequence (DNA): TGTGCCAGCAGGCCCGCGAGGAACACTGAAGCTTTCTTT. Its translation: CASRPARNTEAFF.